This T cell receptor beta chain is drawn from a study of identifying expanded T cells in peripheral blood. Points from the study as a whole: Roughly two-week clone count variance significantly increased as total template count grew. Differentially abundant clones: about 1.3 between replicates, just under 17 at 2 to 3 weeks, less than 20 at four.

Only in-frame clones appear in the TCRdb table, and some are missing; sequencing was by immunoSEQ multiplex PCR. The profile shows more than 75,000 clones, approximately 86% of them singletons. As for this clone: Its antigen is undetermined.

CDR3 size: 13 residues. CDR1 is SGHNT, CDR2 YYREEE, per germline (reference sequence). Trimming took off 1 base at V and 0 bases at J, with 5 bases between the two ends. Collection occurred without any documented infections or immune events in donors. Sample: blood. This TCR was recovered from a person between 18 and 69 years old in good health. The V gene is TRBV5-4, the J gene TRBJ2-7; D gene ambiguous. CDR3 sequence (DNA): TGTGCCAGCAGCTTGATAGGCTCCTACGAGCAGTACTTC. This codes for CASSLIGSYEQYF.